The 22 T cell receptor beta chains listed next were all sequenced from one sample in a study of STAT3 mutations in large granular lymphocyte leukemia (dated by TCRdb to the late 2010s). What the work shows at the level of the full study, not this receptor alone: At least one immunodominant TCRbeta clonotype was identified in every T-LGLL patient, and multiple immunodominant subclonotypes were identified in about half of the T-LGLL patients.

Preparation of the library involved the immunoSEQ multiplex PCR assay. Entries here come from immuneACCESS through TCRdb and include only in-frame sequences with V and J called. Some clones fail to appear in such tables; in the studies checked, an unresolved V gene covers under half of the shortfall, and the cause of the remainder is unknown. Across this sample there are some 6,000 clones, with around 77% seen only once. The ten top clones hold about 80% of the sample. No antigen has been identified for these receptors. Sequencing was done on a sample of peripheral blood mononuclear cells. The receptor set was obtained from a man aged 40-49 years with T-cell large granular lymphocyte leukemia. Some clones in this sample may be carry-over from other donors' samples. The age is the age at diagnosis.

The chain couples TRBV19 to TRBJ1-3, with 9 bases matching TRBD1. The CDR3 has 13 amino acids. Germline V gene lookup returns CDR1 LNHDA and CDR2 SQIVND (reference sequence). V shed 9 bases, J shed 8 bases, and the junction held 8 bases outside the gene matches. As DNA, the CDR3 is TGTGCCAGCGGGACAGGGTATATGGACACCATATATTTT. Translation gives CASGTGYMDTIYF.

The J gene is TRBJ2-5, the V gene TRBV27; possibly TRBD1 or TRBD2 for D (5 bases each). The germline V and J ends were trimmed by 6 bases and 4 bases, with 15 bases remaining between them. In germline, CDR1 is MNHEY, CDR2 SMNVEV (reference sequence). CDR3 length: 14 residues. The CDR3 here is CASRGVTKGETQYF. CDR3 DNA: TGTGCCAGCAGGGGGGTAACTAAGGGAGAGACCCAGTACTTC.

This rearrangement joins TRBV30 to TRBJ2-4; 8 positions agree with TRBD1. The trim removed 3 bases at V and 9 bases at J, leaving 10 bases unmatched. CDR1 is GTSNPN, CDR2 SVGIG, per germline (reference sequence). The CDR3 is made up of 14 amino acids. The CDR3 loop is CAWRDPGQAVIQYF. The CDR3 DNA follows: TGTGCCTGGAGAGATCCGGGACAGGCAGTCATTCAGTACTTC.

The DNA for the CDR3 is TGTGCCAGCAGCCAGTTTGGCAGGGGGCTTACCTACGAGCAGTACTTC. Amino acid sequence: CASSQFGRGLTYEQYF. The J gene is TRBJ2-7, the V gene TRBV14; TRBD1 matches 8 bases. CDR1 is SGHDN, CDR2 FVKESK, per germline. This CDR3 region has 16 residues. After removal of 3 bases from V and 2 bases from J, the junction contained 9 bases not matched to a gene.

The rearrangement uses TRBV5-8 and TRBJ2-3; TRBD1 aligns across 7 bases. The CDR3 is 16 residues long. The J segment lost 0 bases and the V segment lost 0 bases, leaving 4 bases of the junction unmatched. CDR1 and CDR2 (germline): SGHTS, YDEGEE. The CDR3, as DNA: TGTGCCAGCAGCTTGGTAGGGGGCATTAGCACAGATACGCAGTATTTT. Amino acids: CASSLVGGISTDTQYF.

The gene calls are TRBV2 and TRBJ2-3; 9 nucleotides agree with TRBD1. The ends lost 8 bases at V and 2 bases at J; junction bases unmatched: 5. Germline lookup yields CDR1 SNHLY and CDR2 FYNNEI. CDR3 size: 14 residues. CDR3 DNA: TGTGCCAGCCGAGACAGGGGGAACACAGATACGCAGTATTTT. Amino acids: CASRDRGNTDTQYF.

This clone was recorded a few times. The chain links TRBV6-5 to TRBJ1-5, with D possibly being TRBD1 (5 bases). This CDR3 has 16 amino acids. CDR1 and CDR2 (germline): MNHEY, SVGAGI. Trimming removed 4 bases from V and 2 bases from J, with 15 bases in between. CDR3 residues: CASSSSGTARNQPQHF. The CDR3 bases are TGTGCCAGCAGTTCCTCCGGGACGGCGCGCAATCAGCCCCAGCATTTT.

This chain uses TRBV7-8 with TRBJ2-3, with 7 bases identical to TRBD2. The CDR3 spans 16 residues. Trimming took 7 bases from V and 5 from J; bases not matched to a gene: 15. Germline V lookup: CDR1 SGHVS, CDR2 FQNEAQ. This CDR3 reads CASINTGWEGKDTQYF. The DNA for the CDR3 is TGTGCCAGCATCAATACTGGGTGGGAGGGTAAAGATACGCAGTATTTT.

This chain links TRBV19 with TRBJ1-1; 11 bases are shared with TRBD1. From germline, CDR1 is LNHDA and CDR2 SQIVND (reference sequence). V lost 5 bases and J lost 1; bases outside the gene matches: 6. The CDR3 spans 16 residues. The CDR3: CASSAPGQGGNTEAFF. CDR3 DNA: TGTGCCAGTAGTGCACCGGGACAGGGGGGGAACACTGAAGCTTTCTTT.

The rearrangement uses TRBV28 and TRBJ2-3; no clear D gene. V lost 2 bases and J lost 5, with 17 bases in between. This CDR3 is 16 amino acids long. Looked up from germline, CDR1 is MDHEN and CDR2 is SYDVKM. The CDR3 sequence: CASSLSLGGVVDTQYF. In nucleotides, the CDR3 is TGTGCCAGCAGTTTAAGCCTAGGCGGAGTCGTAGATACGCAGTATTTT.

The gene calls are TRBV9 and TRBJ2-1; TRBD2 aligns across 7 bases. The V segment lost 1 base and the J segment 8 bases; nucleotides outside the gene matches: 9. Germline V CDR1 and CDR2: SGDLS, YYNGEE. The CDR3 is made up of 15 amino acids. In DNA, the CDR3 is TGTGCCAGCAGCGTATCCTGGACTAGTCACGATGAGCAGTTCTTC. It codes for CASSVSWTSHDEQFF.

The chain carries TRBV29-1 and TRBJ1-2, with unresolved D. The CDR3 totals 11 residues. The V end was cut by 7 bases, the J end by 6 bases, with 12 bases between. CDR1 and CDR2 from the germline V gene are SQVTM and ANQGSEA. CDR3 in amino acids: CSAFRTNGYTF. In DNA form, the CDR3 reads TGCAGCGCCTTTAGGACTAATGGCTACACCTTC. Variable domain in full (rest from reference TRBV29-1 and TRBJ1-2): SAVISQKPSRDICQRGTSLTIQCQVDSQVTMMFWYRQQPGQSLTLIATANQGSEATYESGFVIDKFPISRPNLTFSTLTVSNMSPEDSSIYLCSAFRTNGYTFGSGTRLTVV.

This sequence joins TRBV7-9 and TRBJ1-2; tentative D call: TRBD1 (5 bases). The CDR3 covers 15 residues. CDR1 is SEHNR and CDR2 is FQNEAQ in the germline V gene (reference sequence). V shed 5 bases and J shed 0 bases, with 13 bases lying between them. CDR3 DNA sequence: TGTGCCAGCAGCAGAGGGGACGCGGCTAACTATGGCTACACCTTC. Protein: CASSRGDAANYGYTF.

The sample holds a few counts of this clone. The gene calls are TRBV5-1 and TRBJ2-7; TRBD2 matches 9 bases. CDR3 length equals 15 residues. CDR1 is SGHRS, CDR2 YFSETQ, per germline. J was trimmed by 3 bases and V by 2 bases; bases with no gene match: 6. In nucleotides, the CDR3 is TGCGCCAGCAGCTTATTAGCGGGAGATCGCTACGAGCAGTACTTC. This encodes CASSLLAGDRYEQYF.

The V call is TRBV10-1, the J call TRBJ2-1, with 9 bases lining up with TRBD1. V lost 6 bases to trimming and J lost 8 bases; unmatched junction nucleotides: 2. CDR1 is WNHNN and CDR2 is SYGVQD in the germline V gene (reference sequence). The CDR3 sequence is 12 residues long. CDR3 DNA: TGCGCCAGCAGCTGGGACAGGGATGAGCAGTTCTTC. This sequence encodes CASSWDRDEQFF.

V is TRBV10-3 and J is TRBJ2-7, with a weak D call TRBD1 (6 bases). Trimming cost V 10 bases and J 2 bases, with 18 bases left between them. The CDR3 runs to 14 residues. CDR1 is ENHRY, CDR2 SYGVKD, per germline. CDR3 sequence: CATKQQGRAYEQYF. The CDR3 region has the DNA TGTGCCACCAAACAACAGGGCAGGGCCTACGAGCAGTACTTC.

The chain carries TRBV7-9 and TRBJ2-3; D remains unclear. The germline V gene has CDR1 SEHNR and CDR2 FQNEAQ (reference sequence). The V and J ends lost 5 bases and 4 bases respectively, with 13 bases between them. This CDR3 contains 14 residues. The CDR3: CASSRSGEADTQYF. For the CDR3, the DNA is TGTGCCAGCAGCCGGTCTGGAGAGGCAGATACGCAGTATTTT.

The chain uses TRBV28 and TRBJ1-2; TRBD1 is a possible D gene (6 bases). CDR3 length: 13 amino acids. The V and J ends lost 9 bases and 5 bases respectively, with 16 bases between them. The germline CDR1 and CDR2 sequences are MDHEN and SYDVKM. In nucleotides, the CDR3 is TGTGCCAGTAAAAAGGACAGCTTTTATGGCTACACCTTC. This gives the protein CASKKDSFYGYTF.

The genes are TRBV2 and TRBJ2-7; D may match TRBD1 or TRBD2 (5 bases each). V lost 7 bases and J lost 2, with 18 bases in between. The CDR3 has 15 residues. Germline CDR1 reads SNHLY; CDR2 reads FYNNEI. This CDR3 reads CASKRELRGAYEQYF. The CDR3 nucleotides are TGTGCCAGCAAGAGGGAGCTGCGAGGGGCCTACGAGCAGTACTTC.

The sample holds a few counts of this clone. V and J are TRBV6-1 and TRBJ2-4; tentatively, D is TRBD1 (5 bases). The CDR3 sequence is 16 residues long. The V gene lost 2 bases and the J gene lost 1 base, with 12 bases spanning the gap. Germline CDR1 is MNHNS and CDR2 is SASEGT. The CDR3 region is CASSEWAGRAKNIQYF. The CDR3 DNA sequence: TGTGCCAGCAGTGAATGGGCAGGGCGGGCCAAAAACATTCAGTACTTC.

V and J are TRBV30 and TRBJ1-5; tentatively, D is TRBD1 (6 bases). This CDR3 has 12 residues. Deletions cut 3 bases from V and 9 bases from J, with 12 bases between. CDR1 GTSNPN and CDR2 SVGIG come from the germline V gene (reference sequence). This chain's CDR3 is CAWSRGWGPQHF. CDR3 bases: TGTGCCTGGAGCAGGGGATGGGGGCCCCAGCATTTT.

V gene TRBV7-2 combines with J gene TRBJ1-5; D is uncertain. Trimming took off 5 bases at V and 0 bases at J, with 11 bases between the two ends. Germline-derived CDR1 and CDR2 are SGHTA and FQGNSA. The CDR3 extends over 15 amino acids. The CDR3 DNA is TGTGCCAGCAGCCTCCGGACGGGTAGCAATCAGCCCCAGCATTTT. This translates into CASSLRTGSNQPQHF.